This T cell receptor beta chain emerged from a study of monozygotic twins with inflammatory bowel disease. TCRdb re-called the 5' RACE reads; one entry per CDR3 protein, DNA not given. The sample spans a few hundred thousand distinct CDR3 sequences; the ten largest clones claim 2% to 3%. Germline CDR1 MNHEY, CDR2 SVGAGI. CDR3 length: 11 amino acids. The chain joins TRBV6-5 to TRBJ2-7. The TCR originated in a human donor with ulcerative colitis or Crohn's disease, or a healthy co-twin of an affected twin (not recorded which). Sequencing was carried out using blood. CDR3: CASSYGTEQYF.